This TCR beta chain was profiled in a study of OX40 agonist ivuxolimab in advanced cancers. At the level of the whole study: Ivuxolimab was an agonistic, fully human IgG2 monoclonal antibody directed against OX40 (CD134), a costimulatory receptor. Intravenous ivuxolimab was administered to patients every 2 weeks at six dose levels: 0.01, 0.1, 0.3, 1.5, 3 and 10 mg/kg. Among the 50 to 55 dose-escalation patients, some 19 had hepatocellular carcinoma, roughly 15 melanoma, 9 renal cell carcinoma and 9 head and neck cancer. The dose-escalation cohort was roughly 87% male with a mean age of roughly 62 years, ranging from roughly 23 to 85. Prior anti-PD-1, anti-PD-L1 or anti-CTLA-4 therapy was permitted, and 40% to 50% of dose-escalation patients had received checkpoint inhibitors. Partial responses occurred in three dose-escalation patients: two with cutaneous melanoma and one with hepatocellular carcinoma. The purpose of peripheral TCRbeta sequencing was to test whether ivuxolimab changed TCR sequence diversity and led to clonal T-cell expansion. The monotherapy dose-escalation portion (N of about 47 patients) of the phase I ivuxolimab trial is reported in the paper.

For sequencing of the TCRbeta CDR3 region, genomic DNA was extracted from the sorted cells. The immunoSEQ Assay was used to sequence the TCRbeta CDR3 regions. Held by TCRdb, this immuneACCESS table contains in-frame sequences only and omits some clones. Under half of the omission traces to an unresolved V gene where checked; the cause of the rest is unknown. The sample table lists about 69,000 clones, just over 90% of them with a count of one. Around 6.1% of the sample is taken by the ten largest. CDR1 and CDR2 (SGHVS, FNYEAQ) derive from the germline V gene. Clipping removes 5 bases from V and 0 bases from J, with 4 as the unmatched junction base count. From the cysteine up to the phenylalanine, the CDR3 has a length of 15 residues. Only the CDR3 part of the read is kept: 45 bases, read in frame from the first base. The trial excluded patients who had a history of autoimmune disease or were on systemic immunosuppression. Peripheral blood for TCR sequencing was collected from all dose cohorts at baseline, on cycle 4 day 1, and on cycle 7 day 1. The samples were drawn from a first-in-human, open-label, multicenter phase I dose-escalation trial of ivuxolimab. Adults with locally advanced or metastatic melanoma, renal cell, hepatocellular, or head and neck squamous cell carcinoma were enrolled in the trial. Before TCR sequencing, CD4+ and CD8+ T cells were separately sorted from peripheral blood.

A word on this clone: Its antigen remains unidentified. Base qualities are not provided; no much larger clone lies one nucleotide away.

Study-wide findings and limitations: Clonal expansion of both CD4+ and CD8+ blood T cells was observed from baseline to week 6 at doses 0.1 to 3.0 mg/kg. In the 0.1-3.0 mg/kg groups, partial responders were among the patients with the lowest normalized peripheral clonal expansion, particularly in CD8+ T cells. Low levels of normalized T-cell clonal expansion were also seen in some nonresponding patients. Which antigens the clonally expanded peripheral T cells were specific for was not determined. After ivuxolimab, CD8+ T cells had more expanded clones than CD4+ T cells on average.

The V and J genes are TRBV7-6 and TRBJ2-3; 8 central bases correspond to TRBD2. The sequencing used CD4+ or CD8+ T cells sorted from blood, collected in a trial of the OX40 agonist ivuxolimab. The sequence derives from an adult with an advanced solid tumor such as melanoma, head and neck, liver or kidney cancer. The CDR3 amino acid sequence is: CASSQERGSTDTQYF. The nucleotide sequence reads as follows: TGTGCCAGCAGCCAGGAGCGGGGGAGCACAGATACGCAGTATTTT.